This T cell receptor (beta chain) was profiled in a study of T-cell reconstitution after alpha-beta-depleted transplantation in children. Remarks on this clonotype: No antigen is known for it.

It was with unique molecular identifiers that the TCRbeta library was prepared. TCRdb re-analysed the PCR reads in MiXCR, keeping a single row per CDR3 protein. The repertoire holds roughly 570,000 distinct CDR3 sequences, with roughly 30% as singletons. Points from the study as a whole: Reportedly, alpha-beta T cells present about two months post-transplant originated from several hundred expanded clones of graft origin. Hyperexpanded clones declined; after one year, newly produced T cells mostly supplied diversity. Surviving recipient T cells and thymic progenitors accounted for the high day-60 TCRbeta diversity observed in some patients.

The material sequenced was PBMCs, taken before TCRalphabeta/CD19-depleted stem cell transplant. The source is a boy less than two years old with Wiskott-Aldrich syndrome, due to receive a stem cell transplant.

CDR3 amino acids: CASSLDAWAGQLAKNIQYF. As DNA, the CDR3 is TGTGCCAGCAGCTTAGACGCATGGGCCGGTCAGTTAGCCAAAAACATTCAGTACTTC. This chain uses TRBV11-2 with TRBJ2-4; no firm D call. The length of the CDR3 is 19 residues. V was clipped by 0 bases and J by 0 bases, with 18 bases between them. CDR1 and CDR2 (germline): SGHAT, FQNNGV.